This TCR beta chain was obtained from a study of siplizumab effects on memory and regulatory T cells. Only in-frame clones appear in the TCRdb table, and some are missing; sequencing was by immunoSEQ multiplex PCR. The data show 13,000 or so clones, approximately 39% seen once. Coculture of the mixed lymphocyte reaction cells took place at 37 degrees C and lasted over five days. Overall study results and limits: The study found naive T cells seemingly more diverse than memory cells and seemingly major alloresponse contributors.

A remark on this clone: Antigen: not known.

Looked up from germline, CDR1 is MGHRA and CDR2 is YSYEKL. This CDR3 has 15 amino acids. V was cut by 1 base and J by 0 bases, with 10 bases left in between. Sequenced sample: CFSE-low (dividing) CD8+ T cells sorted from an allogeneic mixed lymphocyte reaction. The receptor was derived from a human donor in good health; the cells came from an allogeneic mixed lymphocyte reaction. The chain has TRBV4-1 and TRBJ2-7; D call uncertain. Here the CDR3 reads CASSQVEDGSYEQYF. The DNA of the CDR3 is TGCGCCAGCAGCCAAGTTGAGGACGGCTCCTACGAGCAGTACTTC.